This passage covers 15 T cell receptor beta chains from one sample sequenced in a study of cytomegalovirus exposure and HLA in healthy donors. Researchers ran the PCR with 60 Vbeta and 13 Jbeta primers. The data were produced by immunoSEQ multiplex PCR, yet TCRdb's version contains in-frame clones alone and is incomplete. The table lists 90,000 to 150,000 clones, 75% to 90% of them singletons, with more than 1.5% in the top ten. Sample: PBMCs. All receptors derive from a man aged 40-49 years in good health and CMV-seronegative.

The CDR3 spells CAWNLRQYGYTF. The DNA of the CDR3 is TGTGCCTGGAACCTCCGTCAGTATGGCTACACCTTC. The chain joins TRBV30 to TRBJ1-2; D unresolved. This CDR3 spans 12 amino acids. The V gene's germline CDR1 is GTSNPN and CDR2 SVGIG (reference sequence). Deletions cut 4 bases from V and 5 bases from J, with 11 bases between.

The chain recombines TRBV28 with TRBJ1-2, with TRBD1 as a possible D gene (5 bases). CDR1 and CDR2 (germline): MDHEN, SYDVKM. The CDR3 is made up of 14 amino acids. Trimming removed 6 bases from V and 4 bases from J, with 15 bases in between. This CDR3 reads CASSYGGTFYGYTF. CDR3 DNA sequence: TGTGCCAGCAGCTATGGGGGGACTTTCTATGGCTACACCTTC.

V is TRBV4-2 and J is TRBJ1-5; 8 nucleotides align to TRBD1. There are 15 residues in the CDR3. J was trimmed by 4 bases and V by 1 base; bases with no gene match: 3. In germline, CDR1 is LGHNA, CDR2 YNFKEQ. CDR3 sequence reads: CASSQGQGTNQPQHF. In nucleotides, the CDR3 is TGTGCCAGCAGCCAAGGACAGGGGACAAATCAGCCCCAGCATTTT.

This chain links TRBV30 with TRBJ1-4; no definite D call. V was trimmed by 3 bases and J by 8 bases, leaving 7 bases between them. The length of the CDR3 is 11 residues. Germline-derived CDR1 and CDR2 are GTSNPN and SVGIG (reference sequence). CDR3 residues: CAWRLQEKLFF. The CDR3 region has the DNA TGTGCCTGGAGATTACAGGAAAAACTGTTTTTT.

The chain is built from TRBV18 and TRBJ1-2; TRBD1 might be the D (6 bases). In germline, CDR1 is KGHSH, CDR2 LQKENI. Trimming pared 3 bases from V and 9 bases from J, leaving 17 bases between. The CDR3 totals 14 residues. Here the CDR3 reads CASSPRGTTRRYTF. The CDR3 DNA follows: TGTGCCAGCTCACCCAGGGGCACAACGAGGCGCTACACCTTC.

The rearrangement joins TRBV5-1 to TRBJ2-7, with 7 bases identical to TRBD1. The CDR3 sequence is 15 residues long. V lost 4 bases to trimming and J lost 2 bases; unmatched junction nucleotides: 9. Germline loops: CDR1 SGHRS, CDR2 YFSETQ. The CDR3 protein is CASSPGQVLTYEQYF. The CDR3 nucleotides read TGCGCCAGCAGCCCTGGACAGGTCCTTACCTACGAGCAGTACTTC. Looking up the rest from reference TRBV5-1 and TRBJ2-7 gives the full variable domain: KAGVTQTPRYLIKTRGQQVTLSCSPISGHRSVSWYQQTPGQGLQFLFEYFSETQRNKGNFPGRFSGRQFSNSRSEMNVSTLELGDSALYLCASSPGQVLTYEQYFGPGTRLTVT.

The chain couples TRBV7-2 to TRBJ1-1, with D perhaps TRBD1 (5 bases). The CDR3 totals 15 residues. V was clipped by 5 bases and J by 3 bases, with 16 bases between them. CDR1 and CDR2 (germline): SGHTA, FQGNSA. CDR3 bases: TGTGCCAGCAGCGCCCAGGCCGCCAGGGACACTGAAGCTTTCTTT. Encoded protein: CASSAQAARDTEAFF.

The chain joins TRBV6-5 to TRBJ2-5; D is unresolved. V gave up 6 bases and J gave up 5 bases, with 13 bases separating them. Per the germline V gene, CDR1 is MNHEY and CDR2 is SVGAGI. The CDR3 extends over 13 amino acids. CDR3 nucleotides: TGTGCCAGCAGCTATACTGTGATTGAGACCCAGTACTTC. It codes for CASSYTVIETQYF.

This clone was found once. The V call is TRBV4-1, the J call TRBJ1-3; 7 bases agree with TRBD1. V lost 2 bases to trimming and J lost 3 bases; unmatched junction nucleotides: 4. The germline gives CDR1 MGHRA, CDR2 YSYEKL. CDR3 length equals 15 residues. This CDR3 is CASSQTGTVGNTIYF. CDR3 sequence (DNA): TGCGCCAGCAGCCAAACCGGGACAGTTGGAAACACCATATATTTT.

CDR3 sequence: CASSLEVEVYGYTF. The CDR3 coding sequence is TGTGCCAGCAGCTTAGAGGTAGAGGTCTATGGCTACACCTTC. The V gene is TRBV7-2, the J gene TRBJ1-2; D unclear. The CDR3 is made up of 14 amino acids. Germline CDR1 and CDR2: SGHTA and FQGNSA. The V gene lost 1 base and the J gene lost 4 bases, with 10 bases spanning the gap. The full variable domain, rest sourced from reference TRBV7-2 and TRBJ1-2, is GAGVSQSPSNKVTEKGKDVELRCDPISGHTALYWYRQSLGQGLEFLIYFQGNSAPDKSGLPSDRFSAERTGGSVSTLTIQRTQQEDSAVYLCASSLEVEVYGYTFGSGTRLTVV.

This clone has a single count. This chain links TRBV2 with TRBJ2-3; D call uncertain. The V end lost 6 bases, the J end lost 2 bases, and 9 bases lay between the germline ends. The CDR3 extends over 13 amino acids. Germline V gives CDR1 SNHLY, CDR2 FYNNEI. CDR3 coding DNA: TGTGCCAGCAGCCCCGGAGTCACAGATACGCAGTATTTT. Protein product: CASSPGVTDTQYF.

The chain combines TRBV6-6 with TRBJ1-2; 8 nucleotides align to TRBD1. The J segment lost 6 bases and the V segment lost 10 bases, leaving 13 bases of the junction unmatched. Germline V gene sequence: CDR1 MNHNY, CDR2 SVGAGI (reference sequence). CDR3 size: 14 residues. The CDR3 region is CATSYQGALDGYTF. DNA for the CDR3: TGTGCCACCTCGTATCAGGGGGCACTCGATGGCTACACCTTC.

The rearrangement uses TRBV23-1 and TRBJ2-2; weak D call: TRBD2 (7 bases). TRBV23-1 is an ORF, with its function uncertain. The V end lost 5 bases, the J end lost 3 bases, and 13 bases lay between the germline ends. This CDR3 contains 15 residues. CDR3 sequence (DNA): TGCGCCAGCAGTTTGGGGAGGGGGGACACCGGGGAGCTGTTTTTT. Protein product: CASSLGRGDTGELFF.

The chain has TRBV18 and TRBJ1-2, with a weak D call TRBD1 (6 bases). CDR1 and CDR2 (germline): KGHSH, LQKENI. The germline V and J ends were trimmed by 3 bases and 7 bases, with 12 bases remaining between them. The CDR3 spans 13 residues. CDR3 residues: CASSPRGGSGYTF. The DNA of the CDR3 is TGTGCCAGCTCACCGAGGGGGGGATCTGGCTACACCTTC. Filled out from reference TRBV18 and TRBJ1-2, the complete variable domain reads NAGVMQNPRHLVRRRGQEARLRCSPMKGHSHVYWYRQLPEEGLKFMVYLQKENIIDESGMPKERFSAEFPKEGPSILRIQQVVRGDSAAYFCASSPRGGSGYTFGSGTRLTVV.

The rearrangement links TRBV5-1 to TRBJ1-5; 7 positions match TRBD1. This CDR3 region has 15 residues. Unmatched junction bases numbered 8, after V lost 3 bases and J lost 5 bases. Germline lookup yields CDR1 SGHRS and CDR2 YFSETQ. In DNA form, the CDR3 reads TGCGCCAGCAGCTATGCCCGACAGGGAGATCAGCCCCAGCATTTT. It yields the protein CASSYARQGDQPQHF.